Listed here are 25 T cell receptor beta chains from one sample, sequenced in a study of T cells in Graves' hyperthyroidism and ophthalmopathy. The TCR beta CDR3 regions underwent amplification using RNA transcripts as the source. A first-round RT-PCR of the TCR CDR3 used the HTBI primer set. TCRdb called the multiplex PCR reads again in MiXCR, with one record for every CDR3 protein. The table has more than 350,000 distinct CDR3 sequences, under 15% seen once. Sequenced material: blood. The source of these receptors is a woman in her twenties or thirties with Graves' hyperthyroidism.

This clonotype occurred a few times. J is TRBJ2-7 and V is TRBV28; D gene ambiguous. This CDR3 region has 16 residues. Trimming pared 1 base from V and 1 base from J, leaving 14 bases between. Germline V gene lookup returns CDR1 MDHEN and CDR2 SYDVKM. This CDR3 is CASSLLRQARSYEQYF. In DNA form, the CDR3 reads TGTGCCAGCAGTTTATTAAGGCAGGCCCGTTCCTACGAGCAGTACTTC.

The CDR3 sequence: CASSDRTGGGGELFF. For the CDR3, the DNA is TGTGCCAGCAGTGACAGGACAGGGGGCGGCGGGGAGCTGTTTTTT. V is TRBV2 and J is TRBJ2-2; 11 nucleotides match TRBD1. The CDR3 totals 15 residues. Trimming at V came to 3 bases and at J to 7 bases, leaving 4 bases not matched to a gene. Germline V gene data show CDR1 as SNHLY and CDR2 as FYNNEI.

The V and J genes are TRBV6-1 and TRBJ2-7; 7 bases are shared with TRBD2. With 5 bases clipped from V and 3 bases from J, the junction kept 16 bases outside the gene matches. Germline V gene lookup returns CDR1 MNHNS and CDR2 SASEGT. The CDR3 extends over 17 amino acids. The CDR3 bases are TGTGCCAGCAGTTATTACCCCCTGGCGGGGGAGGACTACGAGCAGTACTTC. Residues: CASSYYPLAGEDYEQYF.

The V and J genes are TRBV20-1 and TRBJ2-7; 9 bases line up with TRBD1. CDR1 DFQATT and CDR2 SNEGSKA come from the germline V gene (reference sequence). This CDR3 is built from 15 residues. The V gene end was trimmed by 2 bases and the J gene end by 8 bases; junction bases not matched to a gene: 13. The CDR3 DNA is TGCAGTGCTAGACTAACAGGGGGCGTCACCGACAAGCAGTACTTC. Translating gives CSARLTGGVTDKQYF.

In its sample, this clonotype was seen many times. The chain is built from TRBV27 and TRBJ2-5; D may be TRBD1 or TRBD2 (5 bases each). Germline loops: CDR1 MNHEY, CDR2 SMNVEV (reference sequence). The CDR3 has 13 amino acids. V was pared by 5 bases and J by 7 bases, with 14 bases between. The CDR3 DNA is TGTGCCAGCAGTCCACGGGACCTGCGGACCCAGTACTTC. Translated: CASSPRDLRTQYF.

V and J are TRBV12-3 or TRBV12-4 and TRBJ2-1; 11 nucleotides line up with TRBD2. The junction had 12 bases not matched to a gene; V was cut back by 4 bases and J by 7 bases. The CDR3 has 17 amino acids. The CDR3, as DNA: TGTGCCAGCAGTTCCCTGGTAGCGGGAGGGCCGTGGAATGAGCAGTTCTTC. Its translation is CASSSLVAGGPWNEQFF.

In this sample, this clonotype turned up many times. The chain joins TRBV3-1 to TRBJ1-1; TRBD1 agrees at 7 bases. There are 12 residues in the CDR3. Trimming removed 4 bases from V and 8 bases from J; junction bases left unmatched: 4. Germline CDR1 reads LGHDT; CDR2 reads YNNKEL (reference sequence). Here the CDR3 reads CASSRGTAEAFF. In nucleotides, the CDR3 is TGTGCCAGCAGCCGAGGGACAGCCGAAGCTTTCTTT.

The chain joins TRBV24-1 to TRBJ2-5; 13 bases are shared with TRBD2. Germline lookup yields CDR1 KGHDR and CDR2 SFDVKD. V was clipped by 9 bases and J by 5 bases; unmatched bases: 11. The CDR3 totals 16 residues. The CDR3 bases are TGTGCCACCGCGCACACTAGCGGGAGGGTGGAGGAGACCCAGTACTTC. Protein product: CATAHTSGRVEETQYF.

This clonotype appeared many times. V gene TRBV5-1 combines with J gene TRBJ2-7; TRBD2 matches 10 bases. The CDR3 spans 16 residues. V lost 4 bases, J lost 3 bases, and 10 bases stayed unmatched. The germline gives CDR1 SGHRS, CDR2 YFSETQ. This chain's CDR3 is CASSVTLAGASYEQYF. The CDR3 DNA reads as TGCGCCAGCAGCGTAACTCTAGCGGGAGCGAGCTACGAGCAGTACTTC.

V gene TRBV19 combines with J gene TRBJ1-1, with 7 bases lining up with TRBD1. This CDR3 has 12 amino acids. The J segment lost 8 bases and the V segment lost 8 bases, leaving 8 bases of the junction unmatched. Germline CDR1 reads LNHDA; CDR2 reads SQIVND (reference sequence). The CDR3 DNA is TGTGCCAGTTATTCTTGGGGACAGGAAGCTTTCTTT. Protein: CASYSWGQEAFF.

V gene TRBV20-1 combines with J gene TRBJ2-5, with 10 bases matching TRBD1. The length of the CDR3 is 13 residues. V gave up 6 bases and J gave up 5 bases; unmatched junction bases: 6. Germline V gives CDR1 DFQATT, CDR2 SNEGSKA (reference sequence). DNA of the CDR3: TGCAGTGCGGGGACAGGGGCGGGGGAGACCCAGTACTTC. Translating it yields CSAGTGAGETQYF.

This clonotype occurred many times. The chain carries TRBV6-1 and TRBJ2-1; D could derive from TRBD1 or TRBD2 (5 bases each). Germline V gene sequence: CDR1 MNHNS, CDR2 SASEGT. The V gene lost 5 bases and the J gene lost 5 bases, with 13 bases spanning the gap. CDR3 length: 14 residues. The CDR3 bases are TGTGCCAGCAGTTTGAGGGGATGGGACAATGAGCAGTTCTTC. It encodes CASSLRGWDNEQFF.

With respect to this clonotype: This sequence may be a read error, since a much larger clone differs from it by one base. The V call is TRBV5-1, the J call TRBJ2-7; 12 bases are shared with TRBD1. Looked up from germline, CDR1 is SGHRS and CDR2 is YFSETQ. CDR3 length equals 15 residues. CDR3 in amino acids: CASSLSGTGGYERYF. The CDR3 DNA sequence: TGCGCCAGCAGCTTGTCCGGGACAGGGGGCTACGAGCGGTACTTC.

This clonotype was detected many times. The gene calls are TRBV3-1 and TRBJ2-5; D unresolved. Germline CDR1 LGHDT, CDR2 YNNKEL (reference sequence). This CDR3 comprises 12 residues. The V gene lost 3 bases and the J gene lost 2 bases, with 4 bases spanning the gap. CDR3 region: CASSQGQETQYF. DNA for the CDR3: TGTGCCAGCAGCCAGGGTCAAGAGACCCAGTACTTC.

This clonotype appeared many times. The V and J genes are TRBV2 and TRBJ2-5; the D is unclear. From germline, CDR1 is SNHLY and CDR2 FYNNEI. This CDR3 region has 13 residues. V gave up 2 bases and J gave up 7 bases, with 11 bases separating them. The DNA of the CDR3 is TGTGCCAGCAGTGAAAGGTCAATCGGGACCCAGTACTTC. It encodes CASSERSIGTQYF.

This clonotype was detected once. This chain joins TRBV9 and TRBJ1-2; D ambiguous. The CDR3 sequence is 14 residues long. Trimming shortened V by 3 bases and J by 4 bases, and 13 bases separated the two germline ends. The germline gives CDR1 SGDLS, CDR2 YYNGEE. CDR3 nucleotide sequence: TGTGCCAGCAGCGCCCTTGGAACTCCCTATGGCTACACCTTC. This translates into CASSALGTPYGYTF.

Many counts were recorded for this clonotype. The chain is built from TRBV11-1 and TRBJ2-7; D not certain. The V and J ends lost 4 bases and 2 bases respectively, with 12 bases between them. Germline V gene data show CDR1 as SGHAT and CDR2 as FQDESV (reference sequence). The CDR3 runs to 14 residues. CDR3 bases: TGTGCCAGCAGCTCCACGGGCCTCACCTACGAGCAGTACTTC. Amino acids: CASSSTGLTYEQYF.

This clonotype was picked up many times. The chain joins TRBV5-1 to TRBJ1-2; 9 bases match TRBD1. The germline CDR1 and CDR2 sequences are SGHRS and YFSETQ. The junction had 7 bases not matched to a gene; V was cut back by 4 bases and J by 0 bases. The CDR3 loop spans 16 amino acids. The CDR3 bases are TGCGCCAGCAGCCCGGGACAGGGATTCTCTAACTATGGCTACACCTTC. It translates to CASSPGQGFSNYGYTF.

This clonotype appeared many times. This chain links TRBV28 with TRBJ2-1; 7 bases agree with TRBD1. Per germline, CDR1 MDHEN and CDR2 SYDVKM. The V segment lost 6 bases and the J segment 15 bases; nucleotides outside the gene matches: 5. This CDR3 has 10 residues. The CDR3 DNA is TGTGCCAGCAGCGGACAGGCCTGGTTCTTC. Its translation: CASSGQAWFF.

The chain has TRBV6-1 and TRBJ1-2; TRBD1 is a possible D gene (5 bases). Germline loops: CDR1 MNHNS, CDR2 SASEGT. V was clipped by 8 bases and J by 7 bases, with 11 bases between them. The CDR3 runs to 11 residues. CDR3 nucleotide sequence: TGTGCCAGCTCTCAGGGTATTGGCTACACCTTC. Its translation: CASSQGIGYTF.

This clonotype was recorded many times. CDR3 nucleotides: TGTGCCAGCAGCTCGCGGGGTAGCGGGAGGGGGTACGAGCAGTACTTC. This gives the protein CASSSRGSGRGYEQYF. The V gene is TRBV11-2, the J gene TRBJ2-7; 11 nucleotides align to TRBD2. The CDR3 is made up of 16 amino acids. Losses at the gene ends were 4 bases for V and 4 bases for J; bases not matched to a gene: 9. The germline V gene has CDR1 SGHAT and CDR2 FQNNGV.

This chain uses TRBV7-9 with TRBJ1-3, with TRBD1 as a possible D gene (5 bases). Germline values: CDR1 SEHNR, CDR2 FQNEAQ (reference sequence). CDR3 length: 14 residues. V was shortened by 4 bases and J by 3 bases, with 10 bases between the two germline ends. Here the CDR3 reads CASSSDRSGNTIYF. Written as DNA, the CDR3 is TGTGCCAGCAGCTCAGACAGAAGTGGAAACACCATATATTTT.

This clonotype was observed at least ten times. The chain links TRBV28 to TRBJ2-3; tentative D call: TRBD2 (5 bases). The CDR3 length is 13 residues. V was clipped by 5 bases and J by 5 bases, with 11 bases between them. Germline values: CDR1 MDHEN, CDR2 SYDVKM. The CDR3 reads CASSQPGRDTQYF. CDR3 DNA sequence: TGTGCCAGCAGTCAGCCGGGAAGAGATACGCAGTATTTT.

Concerning this clonotype: One end of the junction is discordant with germline, which a read error may explain. The chain employs TRBV7-2 and TRBJ2-3, with D possibly being TRBD2 (7 bases). CDR1 and CDR2 (germline): SGHTA, FQGNSA. This CDR3 region has 15 residues. In nucleotides, the CDR3 is TGTGCCAACAGCTTAGAGGGGGACTACACAGATACGCAGTATTTT. Residues: CANSLEGDYTDTQYF.

There are many counts of this clonotype. The chain carries TRBV6-1 and TRBJ2-2; 7 positions match TRBD2. From germline, CDR1 is MNHNS and CDR2 SASEGT. This CDR3 comprises 15 residues. Germline trimming cut 6 bases from V and 0 bases from J; bases unmatched to any gene: 4. Here the CDR3 DNA reads TGTGCCAGCAGGCCGGGACTAACGAACACCGGGGAGCTGTTTTTT. It codes for CASRPGLTNTGELFF.